This T cell receptor (beta chain) was identified in a study of blood T cells in healthy people across ages (dated by TCRdb to between 2014 and 2016). Some background on the complete study: In model experiments, template switching captured about one uniquely barcoded TCR beta cDNA molecule for every two T cells. The study measured age-related changes in TCR beta repertoire diversity using deep sequencing normalized with unique cDNA molecular identifiers. The donors were divided into four age groups: young (average about 15 years), middle-aged (roughly 40), aged (roughly 66) and long-lived (about 79). Two additional independent replicas of 1 million unique cDNA reads from the same blood draw were analyzed for two donors (one aged 18 to 30 and one aged 80 or older).

Systemically healthy Caucasian individuals from Russia, 35 to 50 in total and aged roughly 6 to 100 years, were included as donors. Each donor gave 8.5 to 10 milliliters of peripheral blood, collected into EDTA-treated Vacutainer tubes. Ficoll-Paque density-gradient centrifugation was used to isolate PBMCs, with at least 6.5 million per sample. Total RNA, at least 6 micrograms per sample, was extracted from PBMCs with Trizol reagent. Naive CD45RAhigh/CD27high T cell percentages were measured by flow cytometry on a PBMC aliquot from every donor. Library method: 5' RACE. The sequencer was an Illumina HiSeq 2500. A second roughly 6 to 12 cycle PCR used a sample-barcoded 5' primer and a J-beta primer mix. Each TCR beta cDNA molecule received a unique molecular identifier from a template-switch 5' adaptor carrying 12 random nucleotides. Each sample yielded at least 2.5 million CDR3-containing paired-end reads. All of the RNA was converted into first-strand cDNA using the Mint cDNA synthesis kit, with a TRBC-specific oligonucleotide serving as the primer. After uracil-DNA glycosylase treatment, a first 18-cycle PCR used universal primers M1SS and BC2_uni_R on all cDNA. As for the authors' bioinformatics: For normalization, 1 million high-quality reads, each with a distinct molecular identifier, were randomly selected from each sample. Instead of being binned into consensus sequences, reads that shared molecular identifiers were thrown out. MiTCR, with a Q25 quality threshold and the strictest error-elimination algorithm, was used for CDR3 identification, clonotype clustering and error correction. A nonparametric unseen species model using Euler transformation provided a lower-bound estimate of total TCR beta diversity. TCRdb reanalyzed the raw reads on its own, using fastp at Q25 for trimming and MiXCR for clone calling, and kept in-frame beta chains. Every entry covers one CDR3 protein and lists the most common genes and DNA from its rows. TCRdb, not the authors, supplied the V and J calls. The sample contains hundreds of thousands of distinct CDR3 sequences, just under 25% of them found a single time. The ten largest make up more than 7.5% of the sample.

The CDR3 goes from the cysteine to the phenylalanine over 16 residues. Solely the CDR3 DNA is kept, with 48 bases framed from the first base. The CDR1 and CDR2 encoded by the germline V gene are SGHTA and FQGNSA. Between the V and J ends, shortened by 5 bases and 7 bases respectively, the junction contains 18 bases. General findings and caveats noted by the study authors: Because donor CMV infection status was unknown, age-related changes in expanded clonotypes were potentially confounded. Bulk unsorted PBMC profiling prevented conclusive comparison of naive and antigen-experienced compartments. Estimates of total diversity based on one million sequenced T cells were considered lower bounds and underestimates. Compared with the aged group, more naive CD4+ T cells, fewer expanded clones and increased TCR diversity were shown by the long-lived group, suggesting age selection. Observed TCR beta diversity per million T cells fell roughly linearly with age, and a significant reduction was already apparent by age around 40. The percentage of naive T cells measured by flow cytometry correlated strongly with observed TCR beta diversity.

A note on this clonotype: Its binding antigen is unknown. No base quality values were provided; no much bigger clone lies one nucleotide off.

The same specimen was also included in a second study, on T cells of mothers and their children. The second study's authors report: Nine systemically healthy Caucasian individuals, comprising three mothers and their six children, were included as donors. cDNA synthesis used all of the extracted RNA, with around 1.6 ug of RNA in each 15 ul reaction. In the second PCR, the M1S primer introduced both the sample barcodes and 2-4 random nucleotides. More than 9.5 million TCR beta CDR3 reads were obtained from each mother, and approximately 3 million reads were obtained from each child. In both related and unrelated pairs, thymic selection shapes the output of TCR recombination in a similar way, with inherited differences having only a minor effect. Normalized repertoire overlap in related mother-child pairs was always slightly higher than in unrelated mother-child pairs, but the difference was never significant. Persistent microchimeric T cell clones were not detected, at a sensitivity of approximately 98 clones per million clonotypes. The study used deep NGS to compare TCR beta repertoires of mothers and children, seeking features distinguishing related mother-child pairs from unrelated individuals. The mean age was around 42 +/- 4 years for the mothers and about 10 +/- 4 years for the children. After adapters were ligated using NEBNext reagents, the libraries underwent 100+100 nt paired-end sequencing on an Illumina HiSeq 2000. To prevent cross-contamination, the mother and child libraries were prepared one month apart and sequenced in separate runs. Each donor had between roughly 450,000 and 2,100,000 distinct TCR beta clonotypes identified. Naive TCR beta clonotypes were estimated from low-frequency clonotypes matched to each donor's FACS-determined naive share, without sorting.

The sample was blood. This receptor was identified in a boy aged 5-17 years in good health. Rearrangement joined TRBV7-2 to TRBJ2-6; possibly the D gene is TRBD1, per 5 matching bases. The sequenced DNA is TGTGCCAGCAGCGCTCCCCAGGGTCTGATTGCCAACGTCCTGACTTTC. Its protein product is CASSAPQGLIANVLTF.